One sample yielded the 29 T cell receptor beta chains listed below, sequenced in a study of shared clonotypes between healthy human individuals. TCRdb keeps only in-frame clones here, not all; method: immunoSEQ multiplex PCR. Seen here are roughly 1,800,000 clones, about 94% observed once, and the top ten hold roughly 1%. The naive CD8 population came from CD45RO-negative cells selected for CCR7, without terminally differentiated effector memory CD45RA+ cells. Material for sequencing was naive CD8+ T cells sorted from blood. Every receptor here comes from a man between 18 and 29 years old in good health.

The V and J genes are TRBV29-1 and TRBJ2-7; D not resolved. The germline gives CDR1 SQVTM, CDR2 ANQGSEA. Trimming left V 4 bases short and J 3 bases short, with 10 bases between. This CDR3 region has 12 residues. In nucleotides, the CDR3 is TGCAGCGTTGTAGGGCTTGACTACGAGCAGTACTTC. It is translated as CSVVGLDYEQYF.

The chain combines TRBV7-2 with TRBJ2-1; unclear D gene. Per the germline V gene, CDR1 is SGHTA and CDR2 is FQGNSA. V lost 0 bases, J lost 0 bases, and 6 bases lay in between. CDR3 length: 15 amino acids. CDR3 region: CASSLALSSYNEQFF. CDR3 bases: TGTGCCAGCAGCTTAGCCCTTAGCTCCTACAATGAGCAGTTCTTC.

This sequence joins TRBV30 and TRBJ2-1; the D gene is possibly TRBD2 (6 bases). The germline V and J ends were trimmed by 6 bases and 4 bases, with 13 bases remaining between them. The CDR3 consists of 13 residues. From germline, CDR1 is GTSNPN and CDR2 SVGIG (reference sequence). In DNA, the CDR3 is TGTGCCTGTTCGGGACTGTCATACAATGAGCAGTTCTTC. It yields the protein CACSGLSYNEQFF. Using reference TRBV30 and TRBJ2-1 for the parts outside the CDR3, the full variable domain is SQTIHQWPATLVQPVGSPLSLECTVEGTSNPNLYWYRQAAGRGLQLLFYSVGIGQISSEVPQNLSASRPQDRQFILSSKKLLLSDSGFYLCACSGLSYNEQFFGPGTRLTVL.

The rearrangement links TRBV29-1 to TRBJ2-2; tentatively, D is TRBD1 (5 bases). The CDR3 is 13 amino acids. Trimming took 4 bases from V and 3 from J, leaving 9 bases between them. Germline lookup yields CDR1 SQVTM and CDR2 ANQGSEA. CDR3 bases: TGCAGCGTTGGCGTAGGGGACACCGGGGAGCTGTTTTTT. Protein sequence: CSVGVGDTGELFF.

The rearrangement links TRBV27 to TRBJ1-1; 8 positions match TRBD1. Per germline, CDR1 MNHEY and CDR2 SMNVEV (reference sequence). The CDR3 has 16 residues. V shed 5 bases, J shed 1 base, and the junction held 9 bases outside the gene matches. The chain's CDR3 is CASSPRQGLRNTEAFF. In nucleotides, the CDR3 is TGTGCCAGCAGTCCCAGACAGGGGTTGAGGAACACTGAAGCTTTCTTT.

This clone was recorded a few times. This chain joins TRBV30 and TRBJ2-2; D gene unclear. Trimming took off 3 bases at V and 1 base at J, with 15 bases between the two ends. Germline CDR1 GTSNPN, CDR2 SVGIG (reference sequence). The CDR3 loop spans 16 amino acids. The CDR3: CAWRGGDGLNTGELFF. The CDR3 DNA sequence: TGTGCCTGGAGAGGTGGAGATGGCCTGAACACCGGGGAGCTGTTTTTT. Full variable domain (missing parts from reference TRBV30 and TRBJ2-2): SQTIHQWPATLVQPVGSPLSLECTVEGTSNPNLYWYRQAAGRGLQLLFYSVGIGQISSEVPQNLSASRPQDRQFILSSKKLLLSDSGFYLCAWRGGDGLNTGELFFGEGSRLTVL.

This clone was seen a few times. The chain links TRBV4-1 to TRBJ2-2, with D unclear. V was shortened by 6 bases and J by 1 base, with 6 bases between the two germline ends. The CDR3 is 13 amino acids. Germline values: CDR1 MGHRA, CDR2 YSYEKL. DNA of the CDR3: TGCGCCAGCAGTGTCGAGAACACCGGGGAGCTGTTTTTT. Its protein product is CASSVENTGELFF.

This rearrangement joins TRBV30 to TRBJ2-1, with 8 nucleotides matching TRBD1. Trimming took 1 base from V and 5 from J; bases not matched to a gene: 4. CDR1 and CDR2 from the germline V gene are GTSNPN and SVGIG (reference sequence). The length of the CDR3 is 14 residues. This chain's CDR3 is CAWSAGQAHNEQFF. CDR3 nucleotides: TGTGCCTGGAGTGCGGGACAGGCGCACAATGAGCAGTTCTTC.

The chain has TRBV9 and TRBJ2-5, with D tentatively TRBD1 (7 bases). V was shortened by 2 bases and J by 2 bases, with 13 bases between the two germline ends. Germline V gene sequence: CDR1 SGDLS, CDR2 YYNGEE. The CDR3 runs 15 residues. The CDR3 bases are TGTGCCAGCAGCGTCTTCCAGGGGGGACAAGAGACCCAGTACTTC. Translated, it gives CASSVFQGGQETQYF.

V and J are TRBV7-6 and TRBJ2-5; 8 nucleotides match TRBD2. This CDR3 region has 13 residues. Germline loops: CDR1 SGHVS, CDR2 FNYEAQ. V dropped 6 bases and J dropped 5; count of bases not matched to a gene: 5. CDR3 DNA sequence: TGTGCCAGCAGTTGGACTAGCAGGGAGACCCAGTACTTC. Protein sequence: CASSWTSRETQYF.

This clone is a singleton in its sample. This sequence joins TRBV4-3 and TRBJ2-7, with 12 bases fitting TRBD2. The CDR3 extends over 16 amino acids. The germline V gene encodes CDR1 LGHNA and CDR2 YSLEER. Losses at the gene ends were 4 bases for V and 4 bases for J; bases not matched to a gene: 8. CDR3 nucleotide sequence: TGCGCCAGCAGCCCTACTCGGCTAGCGGGAGGGTACGAGCAGTACTTC. This encodes CASSPTRLAGGYEQYF.

The rearrangement joins TRBV5-1 to TRBJ2-2; D ambiguous. The CDR3 sequence is 13 residues long. CDR1 is SGHRS, CDR2 YFSETQ, per germline. Trimming pared 0 bases from V and 6 bases from J, leaving 6 bases between. The CDR3 loop reads CASSLDFAGELFF. Here the CDR3 DNA reads TGCGCCAGCAGCTTGGATTTCGCCGGGGAGCTGTTTTTT.

The V and J genes are TRBV7-6 and TRBJ1-6; TRBD1 is a possible D gene (5 bases). Germline CDR1 and CDR2: SGHVS and FNYEAQ. The CDR3 runs 15 residues. The germline V and J ends were trimmed by 5 bases and 2 bases, with 10 bases remaining between them. The CDR3 coding sequence is TGTGCCAGCAGCCCCGCGGGGGCCTATAATTCACCCCTCCACTTT. It yields the protein CASSPAGAYNSPLHF.

The rearrangement joins TRBV5-6 to TRBJ2-5, with a weak D call TRBD2 (7 bases). V dropped 5 bases and J dropped 3 bases, with 17 bases sitting between them. Germline values: CDR1 SGHDT, CDR2 YYEEEE. The CDR3 extends over 15 amino acids. CDR3 nucleotide sequence: TGTGCCAGCAGTTCGATCGGGGAGGGGGAAGAGACCCAGTACTTC. Encoded protein: CASSSIGEGEETQYF.

The chain joins TRBV6-4 to TRBJ1-6; D perhaps matches TRBD1 (5 bases). CDR1 is MRHNA and CDR2 is SNTAGT in the germline V gene. Trimming took off 4 bases at V and 10 bases at J, with 11 bases between the two ends. The CDR3 consists of 13 residues. CDR3 protein: CASSVGVSSPLHF. In DNA, the CDR3 is TGTGCCAGCAGTGTAGGGGTTTCGTCACCCCTCCACTTT.

The rearrangement links TRBV5-4 to TRBJ2-7; D might be TRBD1 (5 bases). Trimming stripped 0 bases from V and 4 bases from J, with 11 bases between. There are 14 residues in the CDR3. The germline CDR1 and CDR2 sequences are SGHNT and YYREEE (reference sequence). Here the CDR3 reads CASSLADKVYEQYF. The CDR3 DNA sequence: TGTGCCAGCAGCTTGGCGGACAAGGTTTACGAGCAGTACTTC.

The chain is built from TRBV29-1 and TRBJ2-1; unclear D gene. Deletions cut 2 bases from V and 0 bases from J, with 5 bases between. This CDR3 is 13 amino acids long. CDR1 and CDR2 (germline): SQVTM, ANQGSEA. The CDR3 DNA reads as TGCAGCGTTGAACACAGCTCCTACAATGAGCAGTTCTTC. As protein: CSVEHSSYNEQFF.

The chain recombines TRBV4-3 with TRBJ2-7, with 7 bases fitting TRBD1. After removal of 5 bases from V and 6 bases from J, the junction contained 13 bases not matched to a gene. The germline gives CDR1 LGHNA, CDR2 YSLEER. The CDR3 is made up of 15 amino acids. CDR3 region: CASSTRDSSLVEQYF. Written as DNA, the CDR3 is TGCGCCAGCAGCACCCGGGACAGCAGCTTAGTCGAGCAGTACTTC.

The rearrangement links TRBV7-9 to TRBJ2-1, with unresolved D. V was shortened by 8 bases and J by 2 bases, with 7 bases between the two germline ends. The CDR3 is 12 amino acids. The germline gives CDR1 SEHNR, CDR2 FQNEAQ (reference sequence). The CDR3 DNA reads as TGTGCCAGCGGAGACCCCTACAATGAGCAGTTCTTC. Residues: CASGDPYNEQFF.

The chain is built from TRBV7-9 and TRBJ2-7, with 7 bases fitting TRBD2. CDR1 and CDR2 (germline): SEHNR, FQNEAQ (reference sequence). The trim removed 1 base at V and 4 bases at J, leaving 10 bases unmatched. The CDR3 loop spans 16 amino acids. CDR3 loop: CASSLVSGVAGYEQYF. The DNA for the CDR3 is TGTGCCAGCAGCTTAGTCTCCGGGGTAGCGGGTTACGAGCAGTACTTC. Variable domain in full (rest from reference TRBV7-9 and TRBJ2-7): DTGVSQNPRHKITKRGQNVTFRCDPISEHNRLYWYRQTLGQGPEFLTYFQNEAQLEKSRLLSDRFSAERPKGSFSTLEIQRTEQGDSAMYLCASSLVSGVAGYEQYFGPGTRLTVT.

The genes are TRBV5-6 and TRBJ2-1, with 14 bases identical to TRBD2. In germline, CDR1 is SGHDT, CDR2 YYEEEE. Losses at the gene ends were 0 bases for V and 7 bases for J; bases not matched to a gene: 3. This CDR3 is built from 16 residues. The CDR3 spells CASSLVRLAGGNEQFF. CDR3 in DNA: TGTGCCAGCAGCTTGGTGCGACTAGCGGGAGGGAATGAGCAGTTCTTC.

The chain couples TRBV5-6 to TRBJ2-5; the D is unclear. This CDR3 spans 14 amino acids. Germline V lookup: CDR1 SGHDT, CDR2 YYEEEE. Trimming shortened V by 2 bases and J by 0 bases, and 8 bases separated the two germline ends. The CDR3 reads CASSFVGYQETQYF. The CDR3 nucleotides read TGTGCCAGCAGCTTCGTAGGATACCAAGAGACCCAGTACTTC. The full variable domain, rest sourced from reference TRBV5-6 and TRBJ2-5, is DAGVTQSPTHLIKTRGQQVTLRCSPKSGHDTVSWYQQALGQGPQFIFQYYEEEERQRGNFPDRFSGHQFPNYSSELNVNALLLGDSALYLCASSFVGYQETQYFGPGTRLLVL.

This chain joins TRBV13 and TRBJ2-1; D unclear. This CDR3 has 14 residues. The V gene's germline CDR1 is PRHDT and CDR2 FYEKMQ (reference sequence). Trimming removed 3 bases at V and 8 bases at J, with 14 bases between. In DNA, the CDR3 is TGTGCCAGCAGCTTTAGTCCGATTGACGATGAGCAGTTCTTC. Translating it yields CASSFSPIDDEQFF.

V is TRBV7-6 and J is TRBJ1-1, with unresolved D. The germline gives CDR1 SGHVS, CDR2 FNYEAQ. The V gene lost 3 bases and the J gene lost 1 base, with 6 bases spanning the gap. The CDR3 extends over 13 amino acids. The DNA of the CDR3 is TGTGCCAGCAGCTTCCCTGGGAACACTGAAGCTTTCTTT. Amino acids: CASSFPGNTEAFF.

The chain couples TRBV25-1 to TRBJ2-2; D is possibly TRBD2 (5 bases). From germline, CDR1 is MGHDK and CDR2 SYGVNS. The CDR3 sequence is 13 residues long. Trimming took 4 bases from V and 8 from J, leaving 11 bases between them. CDR3 in amino acids: CASSGRVVGELFF. The CDR3 DNA sequence: TGTGCCAGCAGTGGGCGGGTAGTTGGGGAGCTGTTTTTT.

The chain uses TRBV27 and TRBJ1-2; 9 bases align to TRBD1. CDR1 is MNHEY and CDR2 is SMNVEV in the germline V gene (reference sequence). V gave up 2 bases and J gave up 5 bases; unmatched junction bases: 12. The CDR3 is 17 residues long. The CDR3 bases are TGTGCCAGCAGTTTAGACCCGGTACAGGGGGCGCGGTATGGCTACACCTTC. Its protein is CASSLDPVQGARYGYTF.

This clone was picked up one time. Additional DNA sequences in this sample encode the identical CDR3. Here the CDR3 reads CASSLQGRETQYF. CDR3 in DNA: TGTGCCAGCAGCTTACAGGGTAGAGAGACCCAGTACTTC. The V gene is TRBV27, the J gene TRBJ2-5, with TRBD1 as a possible D gene (6 bases). With 6 bases removed from V and 4 bases from J, the gap between germline ends came to 12 bases. This CDR3 region has 13 residues. Germline CDR1 reads MNHEY; CDR2 reads SMNVEV (reference sequence).

The rearrangement links TRBV28 to TRBJ1-5; D possibly corresponds to TRBD1 (5 bases). Germline CDR1 reads MDHEN; CDR2 reads SYDVKM. The V gene lost 3 bases and the J gene lost 0 bases, with 9 bases spanning the gap. The length of the CDR3 is 15 residues. CDR3 DNA sequence: TGTGCCAGCAGTTTTTTCGGGGCTAGCAATCAGCCCCAGCATTTT. Amino acid sequence: CASSFFGASNQPQHF.

V is TRBV11-2 and J is TRBJ1-1, with 9 bases aligning to TRBD1. This CDR3 has 15 amino acids. With V trimmed by 5 bases and J by 7 bases, 11 bases remained unmatched. Germline assignment: CDR1 SGHAT and CDR2 FQNNGV. CDR3 region: CASSRSTGGTGEAFF. CDR3 nucleotide sequence: TGTGCCAGCAGCCGCTCGACAGGGGGAACAGGTGAAGCTTTCTTT. The entire variable domain, with the rest obtained from reference TRBV11-2 and TRBJ1-1, is as follows: EAGVAQSPRYKIIEKRQSVAFWCNPISGHATLYWYQQILGQGPKLLIQFQNNGVVDDSQLPKDRFSAERLKGVDSTLKIQPAKLEDSAVYLCASSRSTGGTGEAFFGQGTRLTVV.